The rows below give T cell receptor beta chains drawn from one sample of a study of control samples from healthy donors and cancer patients. The method was immunoSEQ multiplex PCR; TCRdb's version includes in-frame clones alone and lacks a portion of them. This sample yields approximately 86,000 clones, of which more than 75% are seen a single time; approximately 21% belongs to the top ten. Sequencing used blood. These TCRs come from a man in his thirties or forties in good health. Each CDR3 is given with its conserved first and last residue. The D gene is left open where the match is weak. The size of a clone is reported for some rows only, either as once, few or many, or as a class for expanded clones.

cdr3_aa: CASSTGTGAYEQYF
cdr3_nt: TGTGCCAGCAGCACCGGGACAGGGGCCTACGAGCAGTACTTC
d_call: TRBD1
v_call: TRBV5-6
j_call: TRBJ2-7
clone_size: few

cdr3_aa: CASSFLRAANTGELFF
cdr3_nt: TGTGCCAGCAGCTTCCTACGGGCAGCGAACACCGGGGAGCTGTTTTTT
d_call: .
v_call: TRBV7-9
j_call: TRBJ2-2
clone_size: .

cdr3_aa: CASSPQGGGGAETQYF
cdr3_nt: TGTGCCAGCAGTCCCCAAGGGGGCGGGGGGGCAGAGACCCAGTACTTC
d_call: TRBD2
v_call: TRBV6-6
j_call: TRBJ2-5
clone_size: .

cdr3_aa: CASSLAGRQETQYF
cdr3_nt: TGTGCCAGCAGCTTGGCCGGCAGACAAGAGACCCAGTACTTC
d_call: .
v_call: TRBV7-9
j_call: TRBJ2-5
clone_size: .

cdr3_aa: CASSFGLFGNTIYF
cdr3_nt: TGTGCCAGCAGCTTTGGCCTATTTGGAAACACCATATATTTT
d_call: .
v_call: TRBV11-2
j_call: TRBJ1-3
clone_size: .

cdr3_aa: CASSFSLAGGQDEQFF
cdr3_nt: TGTGCCAGCAGTTTCAGTCTAGCGGGGGGGCAGGATGAGCAGTTCTTC
d_call: TRBD2
v_call: TRBV28
j_call: TRBJ2-1
clone_size: few

cdr3_aa: CASSQRSVGTQYF
cdr3_nt: TGTGCCAGCAGCCAACGCTCGGTAGGTACGCAGTATTTT
d_call: .
v_call: TRBV4-2
j_call: TRBJ2-3
clone_size: .

cdr3_aa: CAWSRTFLTGNTIYF
cdr3_nt: TGTGCCTGGAGTAGGACATTTTTAACTGGAAACACCATATATTTT
d_call: .
v_call: TRBV30
j_call: TRBJ1-3
clone_size: once

cdr3_aa: CASLAGADGYTF
cdr3_nt: TGTGCCAGCCTCGCAGGGGCAGATGGCTACACCTTC
d_call: .
v_call: TRBV19
j_call: TRBJ1-2
clone_size: .

cdr3_aa: CASSRGWTVLNTEAFF
cdr3_nt: TGCGCCAGCAGCCGGGGCTGGACAGTCTTGAACACTGAAGCTTTCTTT
d_call: .
v_call: TRBV5-1
j_call: TRBJ1-1
clone_size: .

cdr3_aa: CASSLDRGGSEQYF
cdr3_nt: TGCGCCAGCAGCTTGGACAGGGGTGGAAGCGAGCAGTACTTC
d_call: TRBD1
v_call: TRBV5-1
j_call: TRBJ2-7
clone_size: .

cdr3_aa: CATSDSDREAFF
cdr3_nt: TGTGCCACCAGTGATTCCGACAGGGAAGCTTTCTTT
d_call: .
v_call: TRBV24-1
j_call: TRBJ1-1
clone_size: .

cdr3_aa: CASSELGGEKETQYF
cdr3_nt: TGCGCCAGCAGTGAGTTAGGGGGAGAGAAAGAGACCCAGTACTTC
d_call: .
v_call: TRBV10-2
j_call: TRBJ2-5
clone_size: .

cdr3_aa: CASSQAGRNQPQHF
cdr3_nt: TGCGCCAGCAGCCAGGCAGGGCGCAATCAGCCCCAGCATTTT
d_call: .
v_call: TRBV4-1
j_call: TRBJ1-5
clone_size: .

cdr3_aa: CASSYGLAGGPGSTDTQYF
cdr3_nt: TGTGCCAGCAGCTACGGACTAGCGGGGGGGCCAGGGAGCACAGATACGCAGTATTTT
d_call: TRBD2
v_call: TRBV7-3
j_call: TRBJ2-3
clone_size: few

cdr3_aa: CASSLNQARTSREQYF
cdr3_nt: TGCGCCAGCAGCTTAAACCAAGCCCGGACTAGCCGGGAGCAGTACTTC
d_call: TRBD2
v_call: TRBV5-1
j_call: TRBJ2-7
clone_size: .

cdr3_aa: CASSYSKSGQETQYF
cdr3_nt: TGTGCCAGCAGTTACTCGAAGTCCGGCCAAGAGACCCAGTACTTC
d_call: .
v_call: TRBV6-7
j_call: TRBJ2-5
clone_size: .

cdr3_aa: CASSPFRDRGVGSTDTQYF
cdr3_nt: TGTGCCAGCAGCCCGTTCCGGGACAGGGGGGTGGGAAGCACAGATACGCAGTATTTT
d_call: TRBD1
v_call: TRBV7-9
j_call: TRBJ2-3
clone_size: once

cdr3_aa: CASLAADTDTQYF
cdr3_nt: TGTGCCAGCCTTGCGGCGGACACAGATACGCAGTATTTT
d_call: .
v_call: TRBV2
j_call: TRBJ2-3
clone_size: .

cdr3_aa: CASSAGQGATDTQYF
cdr3_nt: TGTGCCAGCAGCGCCGGGCAGGGGGCCACAGATACGCAGTATTTT
d_call: TRBD1
v_call: TRBV7-8
j_call: TRBJ2-3
clone_size: .

cdr3_aa: CASSFPYGEQGNEQFF
cdr3_nt: TGTGCCAGCAGCTTTCCTTATGGGGAACAGGGTAATGAGCAGTTCTTC
d_call: .
v_call: TRBV11-1
j_call: TRBJ2-1
clone_size: .

cdr3_aa: CASSSVKGYNSPLHF
cdr3_nt: TGTGCCAGCAGTTCCGTTAAGGGGTATAATTCACCCCTCCACTTT
d_call: .
v_call: TRBV6-2/TRBV6-3
j_call: TRBJ1-6
clone_size: .

cdr3_aa: CASLILRGLEETQYF
cdr3_nt: TGCGCCAGCCTTATCCTCAGGGGGTTAGAAGAGACCCAGTACTTC
d_call: TRBD1
v_call: TRBV10-1
j_call: TRBJ2-5
clone_size: .

cdr3_aa: CATGALSSYEQYF
cdr3_nt: TGTGCCACCGGCGCCTTAAGCTCCTACGAGCAGTACTTC
d_call: .
v_call: TRBV6-5
j_call: TRBJ2-7
clone_size: .

cdr3_aa: CASSLAGAGLSDTQYF
cdr3_nt: TGCGCCAGCAGCTTGGCCGGGGCAGGGCTCTCAGATACGCAGTATTTT
d_call: .
v_call: TRBV5-1
j_call: TRBJ2-3
clone_size: few

cdr3_aa: CAWSVLAGDQPQHF
cdr3_nt: TGTGCCTGGAGTGTACTGGCTGGGGATCAGCCCCAGCATTTT
d_call: .
v_call: TRBV30
j_call: TRBJ1-5
clone_size: .

cdr3_aa: CATSDFRGPGNTEAFF
cdr3_nt: TGTGCCACCAGTGACTTCAGGGGGCCTGGGAACACTGAAGCTTTCTTT
d_call: TRBD1
v_call: TRBV24-1
j_call: TRBJ1-1
clone_size: .

cdr3_aa: CASSQGLAWDNEQFF
cdr3_nt: TGCGCCAGCAGCCAAGGACTAGCATGGGACAATGAGCAGTTCTTC
d_call: TRBD2
v_call: TRBV5-1
j_call: TRBJ2-1
clone_size: once

cdr3_aa: CASSTGTGDGTGEAFF
cdr3_nt: TGCGCCAGCAGCACCGGGACAGGGGATGGGACGGGTGAAGCTTTCTTT
d_call: TRBD1
v_call: TRBV5-1
j_call: TRBJ1-1
clone_size: .

cdr3_aa: CASSLDSQKLFF
cdr3_nt: TGCGCCAGCAGCTTGGATTCCCAAAAACTGTTTTTT
d_call: .
v_call: TRBV5-1
j_call: TRBJ1-4
clone_size: .

cdr3_aa: CASTDGGRGTDTQYF
cdr3_nt: TGTGCCAGTACCGATGGGGGCCGTGGCACAGATACGCAGTATTTT
d_call: .
v_call: TRBV19
j_call: TRBJ2-3
clone_size: .

cdr3_aa: CASSQDLRGKNTGELFF
cdr3_nt: TGTGCCAGCAGCCAAGATTTGCGAGGAAAAAACACCGGGGAGCTGTTTTTT
d_call: .
v_call: TRBV3-1/TRBV3-2
j_call: TRBJ2-2
clone_size: .

cdr3_aa: CASSLGPTTPEQFF
cdr3_nt: TGTGCCAGCAGCTTGGGGCCCACTACGCCTGAGCAGTTCTTC
d_call: .
v_call: TRBV5-4
j_call: TRBJ2-1
clone_size: .

cdr3_aa: CASSGPAAIYGYTF
cdr3_nt: TGTGCCAGCAGCGGACCGGCAGCGATCTATGGCTACACCTTC
d_call: .
v_call: TRBV9
j_call: TRBJ1-2
clone_size: .

cdr3_aa: CASGYLEGNTQYF
cdr3_nt: TGTGCCAGCGGATATTTAGAGGGAAATACGCAGTATTTT
d_call: .
v_call: TRBV27
j_call: TRBJ2-3
clone_size: .

cdr3_aa: CASTHRGADYGYTF
cdr3_nt: TGTGCCAGCACCCACCGGGGAGCCGACTATGGCTACACCTTC
d_call: .
v_call: TRBV6-5
j_call: TRBJ1-2
clone_size: .

cdr3_aa: CASSFRDGTYGYTF
cdr3_nt: TGTGCCAGCAGCTTCAGGGACGGGACCTATGGCTACACCTTC
d_call: .
v_call: TRBV5-4
j_call: TRBJ1-2
clone_size: .

cdr3_aa: CASSPRQGGGANVLTF
cdr3_nt: TGTGCCAGCAGCCCAAGACAGGGCGGGGGGGCCAACGTCCTGACTTTC
d_call: TRBD1
v_call: TRBV11-3
j_call: TRBJ2-6
clone_size: once

cdr3_aa: CASRLSGARIGNTIYF
cdr3_nt: TGTGCCAGCAGGTTATCCGGGGCCCGTATTGGAAACACCATATATTTT
d_call: .
v_call: TRBV28
j_call: TRBJ1-3
clone_size: .

cdr3_aa: CAWSPPGLAGVRYF
cdr3_nt: TGTGCCTGGAGCCCCCCCGGACTAGCGGGGGTGAGGTATTTT
d_call: TRBD2
v_call: TRBV30
j_call: TRBJ2-3
clone_size: .

cdr3_aa: CASSQLGYNEQFF
cdr3_nt: TGTGCCAGCAGCCAATTAGGCTACAATGAGCAGTTCTTC
d_call: .
v_call: TRBV2
j_call: TRBJ2-1
clone_size: .

cdr3_aa: CASRQVRNQPQHF
cdr3_nt: TGTGCCAGCAGACAGGTGCGCAATCAGCCCCAGCATTTT
d_call: .
v_call: TRBV2
j_call: TRBJ1-5
clone_size: .

cdr3_aa: CASSRRDNSYEQYF
cdr3_nt: TGTGCCAGCAGCCGCCGGGACAACTCCTACGAGCAGTACTTC
d_call: .
v_call: TRBV6-6
j_call: TRBJ2-7
clone_size: .

cdr3_aa: CASSSGVAGASTDTQYF
cdr3_nt: TGCGCCAGCAGCTCTGGGGTAGCGGGGGCCAGCACAGATACGCAGTATTTT
d_call: TRBD2
v_call: TRBV5-1
j_call: TRBJ2-3
clone_size: once

cdr3_aa: CACPGRNSGNTIYF
cdr3_nt: TGTGCCTGCCCGGGACGGAACTCTGGAAACACCATATATTTT
d_call: .
v_call: TRBV30
j_call: TRBJ1-3
clone_size: .